Below, 14 T cell receptor beta chains from the same sample are listed, as sequenced in a study of Graves' ophthalmopathy and Graves' hyperthyroidism. Amplification of TCR beta CDR3 regions used RNA transcripts. An opening RT-PCR round employed HTBI primers and preceded a second-round multiplex PCR. TCRdb passed the multiplex PCR reads through MiXCR, listing each CDR3 protein once. The sample shows around 1,000,000 distinct CDR3 sequences, about two fifths of them seen only once. The specimen was peripheral blood or thyroid tissue (not recorded which). These receptors all stem from an adult man with Graves' hyperthyroidism.

In its sample, this clonotype was seen many times. The V and J genes are TRBV29-1 and TRBJ1-3; D possibly corresponds to TRBD1 (5 bases). V gave up 3 bases and J gave up 4 bases, with 10 bases separating them. This CDR3 has 13 residues. The germline gives CDR1 SQVTM, CDR2 ANQGSEA. As DNA, the CDR3 is TGCAGCGTTGAGAGGGGTACGGGAAACACCATATATTTT. As protein: CSVERGTGNTIYF. The variable domain in full, with the rest retrieved from reference TRBV29-1 and TRBJ1-3, is SAVISQKPSRDICQRGTSLTIQCQVDSQVTMMFWYRQQPGQSLTLIATANQGSEATYESGFVIDKFPISRPNLTFSTLTVSNMSPEDSSIYLCSVERGTGNTIYFGEGSWLTVV.

This clonotype was found many times. The chain carries TRBV24-1 and TRBJ2-5; D remains ambiguous. Germline CDR1 reads KGHDR; CDR2 reads SFDVKD. V was trimmed by 3 bases and J by 5 bases, leaving 18 bases between them. The CDR3 contains 16 residues. The CDR3 sequence is CATSDGAERMAETQYF. The CDR3 nucleotides are TGTGCCACCAGTGATGGTGCGGAGAGGATGGCGGAGACCCAGTACTTC.

This clonotype was seen at least ten times. The chain employs TRBV29-1 and TRBJ1-2, with D uncertain. Trimming left V 1 base short and J 8 bases short, with 11 bases between. Germline V gene data show CDR1 as SQVTM and CDR2 as ANQGSEA. The CDR3 is 12 amino acids. CDR3 DNA: TGCAGCGTTGAAGCGGCCCTCTCGGGCTACACCTTC. It yields the protein CSVEAALSGYTF.

This clonotype occurred many times. The chain uses TRBV29-1 and TRBJ2-7, with 9 bases lining up with TRBD1. With 5 bases clipped from V and 6 bases from J, the junction kept 14 bases outside the gene matches. The CDR3 loop spans 15 amino acids. CDR1 is SQVTM and CDR2 is ANQGSEA in the germline V gene. CDR3 protein: CSVYRDRAKGSEQYF. As DNA, the CDR3 is TGCAGCGTTTACCGGGACAGGGCGAAAGGGAGCGAGCAGTACTTC.

This chain links TRBV7-2 with TRBJ2-6, with 8 positions matching TRBD1. In germline, CDR1 is SGHTA, CDR2 FQGNSA. The CDR3 runs to 18 residues. J was trimmed by 2 bases and V by 6 bases; bases with no gene match: 12. This CDR3 is CASRHSGTGVAGANVLTF. CDR3 nucleotides: TGTGCCAGCAGACATTCCGGGACAGGTGTGGCTGGGGCCAACGTCCTGACTTTC.

This clonotype was detected many times. The rearrangement joins TRBV24-1 to TRBJ2-5, with 9 bases aligning to TRBD2. Germline values: CDR1 KGHDR, CDR2 SFDVKD. This CDR3 contains 14 residues. The J segment lost 5 bases and the V segment lost 9 bases, leaving 9 bases of the junction unmatched. The CDR3: CATLARGGAETQYF. CDR3 coding DNA: TGTGCCACCCTCGCGCGGGGGGGGGCGGAGACCCAGTACTTC.

As to this clonotype: The CDR3 does not close with the conserved phenylalanine or tryptophan, likely indicating a read error. This rearrangement joins TRBV20-1 to TRBJ1-2; no definite D call. Trimming left V 5 bases short and J 5 bases short, with 12 bases between. The CDR3 loop spans 12 amino acids. Germline V lookup: CDR1 DFQATT, CDR2 SNEGSKA (reference sequence). The CDR3 reads CSAYLRHYGYTC. Written as DNA, the CDR3 is TGCAGTGCTTATCTTAGACATTATGGCTACACCTGC.

This chain uses TRBV29-1 with TRBJ1-2; 12 bases fit TRBD1. Germline assignment: CDR1 SQVTM and CDR2 ANQGSEA. The CDR3 has 14 amino acids. V dropped 1 base and J dropped 8; count of bases not matched to a gene: 5. The CDR3 region has the DNA TGCAGCGTTGAAGTCGGGACAGGGGGCTCAGGCTACACCTTC. Protein: CSVEVGTGGSGYTF.

This clonotype has more than one count but fewer than ten. The chain combines TRBV5-6 with TRBJ1-5, with D tentatively TRBD1 (6 bases). Germline lookup yields CDR1 SGHDT and CDR2 YYEEEE. There are 17 residues in the CDR3. The V end was cut by 4 bases, the J end by 0 bases, with 17 bases between. For the CDR3, the DNA is TGTGCCAGCAGCCCAAGAATGACAGGCAATAGCAATCAGCCCCAGCATTTT. Translation gives CASSPRMTGNSNQPQHF.

This clonotype was observed at least ten times. This sequence joins TRBV20-1 and TRBJ2-5, with a weak D call TRBD2 (6 bases). The CDR3 spans 16 residues. Trimming stripped 4 bases from V and 5 bases from J, with 23 bases between. Germline V gene data show CDR1 as DFQATT and CDR2 as SNEGSKA (reference sequence). The CDR3 sequence is CSATIPLPGEEETQYF. CDR3 nucleotides: TGCAGTGCTACCATCCCGTTACCGGGAGAGGAGGAGACCCAGTACTTC.

This clonotype has just one count. A clone one base away is much larger, so this may be a read error. The rearrangement links TRBV5-4 to TRBJ2-5; 7 bases line up with TRBD1. V lost 0 bases to trimming and J lost 5 bases; unmatched junction nucleotides: 4. Germline values: CDR1 SGHNT, CDR2 YYREEE (reference sequence). This CDR3 is built from 14 residues. CDR3 amino acids: CASSLAPQGETQYF. CDR3 in DNA: TGTGCCAGCAGCTTGGCCCCACAGGGGGAGACCCAGTACTTC.

The chain is built from TRBV24-1 and TRBJ2-2, with 7 positions matching TRBD2. V gave up 7 bases and J gave up 5 bases; unmatched junction bases: 9. The CDR3 has 15 residues. The germline gives CDR1 KGHDR, CDR2 SFDVKD. The CDR3 sequence is CATSSDRGGTGELFF. CDR3 nucleotide sequence: TGTGCCACCAGCAGTGATCGCGGGGGAACCGGGGAGCTGTTTTTT.

This clonotype was detected a few times. This chain connects TRBV7-2 to TRBJ1-6; maybe TRBD1 (6 bases). CDR1 is SGHTA, CDR2 FQGNSA, per germline. CDR3 length equals 14 residues. Trimming took off 5 bases at V and 5 bases at J, with 10 bases between the two ends. CDR3 sequence reads: CASSTRQDNSPLHF. The DNA for the CDR3 is TGTGCCAGCAGCACACGACAGGATAATTCACCCCTCCACTTT. The full variable domain, completed using reference TRBV7-2 and TRBJ1-6, is GAGVSQSPSNKVTEKGKDVELRCDPISGHTALYWYRQSLGQGLEFLIYFQGNSAPDKSGLPSDRFSAERTGGSVSTLTIQRTQQEDSAVYLCASSTRQDNSPLHFGNGTRLTVT.

Notes on this clonotype: This clone may be a read error of a much larger clone one base away. The genes are TRBV5-8 and TRBJ1-6; D is unresolved. The CDR3 totals 14 residues. Germline V gene data show CDR1 as SGHTS and CDR2 as YDEGEE. CDR3 loop: CVSSQAADNSPLHF. CDR3 in DNA: TGCGTCAGCAGCCAAGCGGCAGATAATTCACCCCTCCACTTT.